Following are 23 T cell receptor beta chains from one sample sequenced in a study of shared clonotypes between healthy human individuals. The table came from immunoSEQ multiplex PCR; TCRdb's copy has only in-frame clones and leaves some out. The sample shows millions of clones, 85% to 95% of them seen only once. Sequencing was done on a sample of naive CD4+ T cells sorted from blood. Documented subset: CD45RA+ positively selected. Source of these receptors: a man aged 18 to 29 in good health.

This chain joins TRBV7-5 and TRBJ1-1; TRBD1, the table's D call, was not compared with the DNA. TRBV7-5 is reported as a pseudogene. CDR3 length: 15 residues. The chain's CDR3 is CARSLQTATSHEAFF. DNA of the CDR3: TGTGCCAGAAGCTTGCAGACAGCCACGAGTCATGAAGCTTTCTTT.

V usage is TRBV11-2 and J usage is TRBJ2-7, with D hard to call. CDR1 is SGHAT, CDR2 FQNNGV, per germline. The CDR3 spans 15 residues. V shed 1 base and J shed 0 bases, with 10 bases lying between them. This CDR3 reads CASSLGAVSSYEQYF. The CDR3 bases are TGTGCCAGCAGCTTAGGGGCGGTGAGCTCCTACGAGCAGTACTTC.

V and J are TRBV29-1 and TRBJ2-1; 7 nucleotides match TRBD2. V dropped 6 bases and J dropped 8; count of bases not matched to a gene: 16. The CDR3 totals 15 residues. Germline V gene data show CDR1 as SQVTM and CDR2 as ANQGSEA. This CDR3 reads CSVHRRLAPPHEQFF. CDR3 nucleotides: TGCAGCGTCCACCGTAGACTAGCACCCCCTCATGAGCAGTTCTTC.

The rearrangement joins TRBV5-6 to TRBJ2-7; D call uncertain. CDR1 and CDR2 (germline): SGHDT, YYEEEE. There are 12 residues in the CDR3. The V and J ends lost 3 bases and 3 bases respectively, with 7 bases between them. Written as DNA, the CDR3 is TGTGCCAGCAGCTCACAGAGCTACGAGCAGTACTTC. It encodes CASSSQSYEQYF.

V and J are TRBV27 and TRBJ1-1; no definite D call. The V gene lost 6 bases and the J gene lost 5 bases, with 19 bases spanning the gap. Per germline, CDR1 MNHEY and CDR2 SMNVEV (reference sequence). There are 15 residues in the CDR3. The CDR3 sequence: CASRSRFGGWTEAFF. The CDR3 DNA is TGTGCCAGCAGGTCCAGGTTCGGAGGATGGACTGAAGCTTTCTTT.

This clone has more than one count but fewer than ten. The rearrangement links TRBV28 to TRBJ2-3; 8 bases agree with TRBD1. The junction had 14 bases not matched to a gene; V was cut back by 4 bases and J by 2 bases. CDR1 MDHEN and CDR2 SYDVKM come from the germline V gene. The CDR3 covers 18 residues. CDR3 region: CASSYNPTGVYLTDTQYF. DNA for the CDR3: TGTGCCAGCAGTTACAACCCGACAGGGGTTTACCTCACAGATACGCAGTATTTT.

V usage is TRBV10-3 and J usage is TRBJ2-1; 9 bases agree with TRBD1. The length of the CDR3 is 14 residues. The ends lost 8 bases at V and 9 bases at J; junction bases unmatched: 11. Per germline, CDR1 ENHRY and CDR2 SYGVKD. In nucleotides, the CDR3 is TGTGCCATCTGTCCGGGACAGGGTGGGGTTGAGCAGTTCTTC. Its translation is CAICPGQGGVEQFF.

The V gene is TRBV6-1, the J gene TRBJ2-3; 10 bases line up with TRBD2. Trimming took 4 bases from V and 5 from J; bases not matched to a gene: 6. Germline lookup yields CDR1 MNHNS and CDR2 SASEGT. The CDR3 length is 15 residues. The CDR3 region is CASSAVAGGIDTQYF. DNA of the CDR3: TGTGCCAGCAGTGCGGTAGCGGGGGGTATAGATACGCAGTATTTT.

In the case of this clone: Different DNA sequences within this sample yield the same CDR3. The CDR3 here is CASRDSSGNTIYF. CDR3 sequence (DNA): TGTGCCAGCAGGGATAGCTCTGGAAACACCATATATTTT. The rearrangement uses TRBV2 and TRBJ1-3; D call uncertain. The germline CDR1 and CDR2 sequences are SNHLY and FYNNEI. Trimming cost V 6 bases and J 0 bases, with 6 bases left between them. The CDR3 is made up of 13 amino acids.

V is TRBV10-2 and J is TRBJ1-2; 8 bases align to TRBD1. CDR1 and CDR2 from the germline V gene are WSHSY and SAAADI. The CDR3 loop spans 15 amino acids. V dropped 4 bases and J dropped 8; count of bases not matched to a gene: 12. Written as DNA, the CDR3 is TGCGCCAGCAGTGGTGGCCGGGACAGGCGACGAGGCTACACCTTC. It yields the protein CASSGGRDRRRGYTF.

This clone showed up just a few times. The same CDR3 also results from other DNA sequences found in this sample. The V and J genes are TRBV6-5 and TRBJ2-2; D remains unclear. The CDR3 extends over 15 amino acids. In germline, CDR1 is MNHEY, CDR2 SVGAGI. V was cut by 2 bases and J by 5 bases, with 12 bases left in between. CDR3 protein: CASSYGSVGTGELFF. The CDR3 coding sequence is TGTGCCAGCAGTTACGGCTCCGTGGGAACCGGGGAGCTGTTTTTT.

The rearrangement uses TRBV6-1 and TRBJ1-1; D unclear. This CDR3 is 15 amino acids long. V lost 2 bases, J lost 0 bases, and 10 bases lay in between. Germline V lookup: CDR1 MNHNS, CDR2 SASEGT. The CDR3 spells CASSENPRVNTEAFF. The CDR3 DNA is TGTGCCAGCAGTGAAAACCCCAGAGTGAACACTGAAGCTTTCTTT.

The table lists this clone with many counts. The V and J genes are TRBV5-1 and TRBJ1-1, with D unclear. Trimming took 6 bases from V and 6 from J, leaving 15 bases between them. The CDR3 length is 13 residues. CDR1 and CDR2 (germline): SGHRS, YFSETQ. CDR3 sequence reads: CASNNPGWAEAFF. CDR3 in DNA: TGCGCCAGCAATAATCCGGGCTGGGCTGAAGCTTTCTTT.

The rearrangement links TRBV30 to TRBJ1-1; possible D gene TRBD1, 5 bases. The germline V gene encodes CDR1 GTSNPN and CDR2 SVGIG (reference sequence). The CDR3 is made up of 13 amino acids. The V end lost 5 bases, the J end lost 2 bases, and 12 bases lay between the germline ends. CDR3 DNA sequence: TGTGCCTGGGCGGTTGGGGGAAACACTGAAGCTTTCTTT. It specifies CAWAVGGNTEAFF. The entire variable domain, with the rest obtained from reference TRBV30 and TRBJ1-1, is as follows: SQTIHQWPATLVQPVGSPLSLECTVEGTSNPNLYWYRQAAGRGLQLLFYSVGIGQISSEVPQNLSASRPQDRQFILSSKKLLLSDSGFYLCAWAVGGNTEAFFGQGTRLTVV.

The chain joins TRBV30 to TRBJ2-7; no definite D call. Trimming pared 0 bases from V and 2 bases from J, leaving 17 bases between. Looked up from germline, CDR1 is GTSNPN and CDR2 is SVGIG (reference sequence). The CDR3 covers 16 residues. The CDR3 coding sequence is TGTGCCTGGAGTGTCCCTGGACCCGGTTTGGCCTACGAGCAGTACTTC. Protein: CAWSVPGPGLAYEQYF.

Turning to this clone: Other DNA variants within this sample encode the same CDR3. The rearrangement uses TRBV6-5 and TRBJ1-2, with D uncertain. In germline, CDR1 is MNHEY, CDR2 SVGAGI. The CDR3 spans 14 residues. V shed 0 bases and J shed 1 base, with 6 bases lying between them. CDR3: CASSYSASNYGYTF. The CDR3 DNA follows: TGTGCCAGCAGTTACTCGGCCAGTAACTATGGCTACACCTTC.

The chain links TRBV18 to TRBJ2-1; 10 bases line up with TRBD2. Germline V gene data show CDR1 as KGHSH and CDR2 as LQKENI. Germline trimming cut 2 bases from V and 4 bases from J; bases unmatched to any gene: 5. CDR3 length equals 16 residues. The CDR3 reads CASSPSLAGGYNEQFF. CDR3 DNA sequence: TGTGCCAGCTCACCATCCTTAGCGGGGGGATACAATGAGCAGTTCTTC.

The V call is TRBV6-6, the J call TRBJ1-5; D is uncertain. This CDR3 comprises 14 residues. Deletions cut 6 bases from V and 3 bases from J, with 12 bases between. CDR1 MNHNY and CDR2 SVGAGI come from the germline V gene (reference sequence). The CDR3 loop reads CASREGGHNQPQHF. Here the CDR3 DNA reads TGTGCCAGCAGGGAGGGAGGGCACAATCAGCCCCAGCATTTT.

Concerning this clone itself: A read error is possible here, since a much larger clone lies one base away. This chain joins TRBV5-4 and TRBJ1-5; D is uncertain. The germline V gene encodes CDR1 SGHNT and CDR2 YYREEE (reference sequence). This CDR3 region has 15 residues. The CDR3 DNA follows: TGTGCCAGCGGCTTGGGCGGAAATAGCAATCAGCCCCAGCATTTT. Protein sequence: CASGLGGNSNQPQHF.

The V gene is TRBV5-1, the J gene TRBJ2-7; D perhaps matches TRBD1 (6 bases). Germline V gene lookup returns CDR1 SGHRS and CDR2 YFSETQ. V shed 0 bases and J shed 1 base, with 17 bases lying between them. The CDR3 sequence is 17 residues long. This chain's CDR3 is CASSLAEGEYWSYEQYF. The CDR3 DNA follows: TGCGCCAGCAGCTTGGCCGAGGGGGAGTACTGGTCCTACGAGCAGTACTTC.

The CDR3 here is CASSKGRNYEQYF. The CDR3, as DNA: TGTGCCAGCAGCAAAGGACGGAACTACGAGCAGTACTTC. The chain has TRBV7-9 and TRBJ2-5; D gene unclear. The DNA end lines up better with TRBJ2-7; the J call may be wrong. Per the germline V gene, CDR1 is SEHNR and CDR2 is FQNEAQ (reference sequence). The CDR3 loop spans 13 amino acids.

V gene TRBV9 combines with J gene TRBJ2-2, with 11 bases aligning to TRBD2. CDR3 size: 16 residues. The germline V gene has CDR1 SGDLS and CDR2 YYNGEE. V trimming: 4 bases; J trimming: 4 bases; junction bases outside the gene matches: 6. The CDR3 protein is CASSLSSGRVTGELFF. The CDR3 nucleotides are TGTGCCAGCAGCCTCAGTAGCGGGAGGGTCACCGGGGAGCTGTTTTTT.

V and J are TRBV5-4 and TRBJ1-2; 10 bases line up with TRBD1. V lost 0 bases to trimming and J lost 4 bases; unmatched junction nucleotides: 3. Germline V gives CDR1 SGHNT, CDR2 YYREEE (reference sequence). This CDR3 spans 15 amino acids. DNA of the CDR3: TGTGCCAGCAGCTTGGAGGGACAGGGGCTCTATGGCTACACCTTC. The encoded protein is CASSLEGQGLYGYTF.